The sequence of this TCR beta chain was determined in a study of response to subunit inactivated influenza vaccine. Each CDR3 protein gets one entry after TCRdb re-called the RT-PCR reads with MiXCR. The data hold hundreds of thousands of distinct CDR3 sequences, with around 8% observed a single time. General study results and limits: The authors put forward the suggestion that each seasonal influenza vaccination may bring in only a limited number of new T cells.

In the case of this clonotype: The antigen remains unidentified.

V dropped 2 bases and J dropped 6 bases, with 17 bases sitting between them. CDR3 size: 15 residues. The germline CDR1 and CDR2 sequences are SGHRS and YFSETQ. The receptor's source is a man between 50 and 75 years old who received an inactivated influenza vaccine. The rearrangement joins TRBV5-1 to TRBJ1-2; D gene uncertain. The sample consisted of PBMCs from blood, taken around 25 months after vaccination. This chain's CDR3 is CASSFGPPMTDGYTF. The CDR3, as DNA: TGCGCCAGCAGCTTCGGGCCGCCTATGACGGATGGCTACACCTTC.